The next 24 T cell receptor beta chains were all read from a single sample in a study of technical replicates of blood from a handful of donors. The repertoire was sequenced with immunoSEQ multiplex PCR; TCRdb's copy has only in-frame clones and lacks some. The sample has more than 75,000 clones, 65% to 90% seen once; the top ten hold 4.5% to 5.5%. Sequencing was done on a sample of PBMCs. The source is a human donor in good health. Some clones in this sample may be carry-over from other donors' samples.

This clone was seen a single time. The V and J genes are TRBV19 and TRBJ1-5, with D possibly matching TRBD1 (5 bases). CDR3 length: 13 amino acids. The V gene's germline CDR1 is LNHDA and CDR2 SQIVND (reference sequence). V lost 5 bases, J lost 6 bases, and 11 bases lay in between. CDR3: CASSPQVRQPQHF. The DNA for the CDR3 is TGTGCCAGTAGTCCACAGGTTCGTCAGCCCCAGCATTTT.

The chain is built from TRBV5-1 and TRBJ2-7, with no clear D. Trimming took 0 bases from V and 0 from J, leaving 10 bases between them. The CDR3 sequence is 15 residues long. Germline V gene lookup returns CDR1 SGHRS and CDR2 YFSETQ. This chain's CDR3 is CASSLVPGPSYEQYF. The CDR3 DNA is TGCGCCAGCAGCTTGGTTCCGGGTCCCTCCTACGAGCAGTACTTC.

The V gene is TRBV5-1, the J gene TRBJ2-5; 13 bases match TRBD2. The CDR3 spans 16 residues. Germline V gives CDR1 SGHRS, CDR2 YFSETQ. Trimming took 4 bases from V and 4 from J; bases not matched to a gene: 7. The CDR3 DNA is TGCGCCAGCAGCAGAGGACTAGCGGGAGCAGCAGAGACCCAGTACTTC. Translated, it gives CASSRGLAGAAETQYF.

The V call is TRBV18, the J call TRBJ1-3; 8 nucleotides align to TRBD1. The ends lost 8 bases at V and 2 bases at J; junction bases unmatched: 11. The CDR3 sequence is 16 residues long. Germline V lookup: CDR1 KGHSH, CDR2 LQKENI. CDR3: CASAPIVDRAGNTIYF. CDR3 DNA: TGTGCCAGCGCCCCTATAGTGGACAGGGCTGGAAACACCATATATTTT.

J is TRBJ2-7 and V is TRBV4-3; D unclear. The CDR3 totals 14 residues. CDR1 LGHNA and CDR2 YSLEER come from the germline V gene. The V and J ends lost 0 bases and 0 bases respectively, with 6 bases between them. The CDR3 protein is CASSQDLASYEQYF. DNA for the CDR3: TGCGCCAGCAGCCAAGACTTAGCCTCCTACGAGCAGTACTTC.

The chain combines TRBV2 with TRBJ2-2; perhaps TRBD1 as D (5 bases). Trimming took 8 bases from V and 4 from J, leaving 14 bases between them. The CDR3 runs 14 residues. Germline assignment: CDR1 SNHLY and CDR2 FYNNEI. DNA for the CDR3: TGTGCCAGCCGGGCAGGGCCGTCCACCGGGGAGCTGTTTTTT. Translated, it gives CASRAGPSTGELFF.

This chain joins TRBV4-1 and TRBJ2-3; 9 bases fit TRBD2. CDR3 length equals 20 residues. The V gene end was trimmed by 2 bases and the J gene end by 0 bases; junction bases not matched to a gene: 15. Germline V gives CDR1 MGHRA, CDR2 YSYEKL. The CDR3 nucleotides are TGCGCCAGCAGCCAATCTATTTTGACTAGCGGCAGATATAGCACAGATACGCAGTATTTT. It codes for CASSQSILTSGRYSTDTQYF.

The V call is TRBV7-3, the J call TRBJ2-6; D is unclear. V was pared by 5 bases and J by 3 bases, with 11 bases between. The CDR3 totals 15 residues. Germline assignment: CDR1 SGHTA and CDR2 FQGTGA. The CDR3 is CASSRVSGGANVLTF. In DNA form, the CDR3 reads TGTGCCAGCAGCCGAGTGTCTGGTGGGGCCAACGTCCTGACTTTC. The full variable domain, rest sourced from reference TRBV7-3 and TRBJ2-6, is GAGVSQTPSNKVTEKGKYVELRCDPISGHTALYWYRQSLGQGPEFLIYFQGTGAADDSGLPNDRFFAVRPEGSVSTLKIQRTERGDSAVYLCASSRVSGGANVLTFGAGSRLTVL.

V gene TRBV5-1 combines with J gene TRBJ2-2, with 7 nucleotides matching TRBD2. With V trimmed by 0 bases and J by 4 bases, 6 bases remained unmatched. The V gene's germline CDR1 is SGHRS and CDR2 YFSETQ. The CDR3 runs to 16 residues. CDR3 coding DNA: TGCGCCAGCAGCTTGGGGTCTAGCGGAGGCACCGGGGAGCTGTTTTTT. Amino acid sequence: CASSLGSSGGTGELFF. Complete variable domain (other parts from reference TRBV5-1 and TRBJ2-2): KAGVTQTPRYLIKTRGQQVTLSCSPISGHRSVSWYQQTPGQGLQFLFEYFSETQRNKGNFPGRFSGRQFSNSRSEMNVSTLELGDSALYLCASSLGSSGGTGELFFGEGSRLTVL.

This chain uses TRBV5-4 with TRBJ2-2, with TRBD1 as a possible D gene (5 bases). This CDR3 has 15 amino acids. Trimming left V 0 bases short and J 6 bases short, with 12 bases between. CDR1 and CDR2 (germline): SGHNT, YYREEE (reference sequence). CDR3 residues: CASSLVGVRSGELFF. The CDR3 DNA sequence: TGTGCCAGCAGCTTGGTAGGGGTCAGGTCCGGGGAGCTGTTTTTT.

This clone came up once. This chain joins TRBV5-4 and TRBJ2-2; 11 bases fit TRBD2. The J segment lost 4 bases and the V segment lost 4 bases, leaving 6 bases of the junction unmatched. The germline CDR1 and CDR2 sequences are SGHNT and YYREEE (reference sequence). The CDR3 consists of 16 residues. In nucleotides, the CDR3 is TGTGCCAGCAGCCGGGGACTAGCGGAAATCACCGGGGAGCTGTTTTTT. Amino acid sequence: CASSRGLAEITGELFF.

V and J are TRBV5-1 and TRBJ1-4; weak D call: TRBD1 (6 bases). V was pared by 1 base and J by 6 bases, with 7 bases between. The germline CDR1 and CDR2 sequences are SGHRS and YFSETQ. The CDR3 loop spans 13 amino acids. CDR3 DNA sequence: TGCGCCAGCAGCTTGACAGGGCATGAAAAACTGTTTTTT. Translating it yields CASSLTGHEKLFF.

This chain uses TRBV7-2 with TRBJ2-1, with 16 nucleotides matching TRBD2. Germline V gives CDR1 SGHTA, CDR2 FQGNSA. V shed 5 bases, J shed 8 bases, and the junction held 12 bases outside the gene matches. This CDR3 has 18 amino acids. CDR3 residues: CASSNLLGTSGRAHEQFF. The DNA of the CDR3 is TGTGCCAGCAGCAACCTCTTGGGGACTAGCGGGAGGGCCCATGAGCAGTTCTTC.

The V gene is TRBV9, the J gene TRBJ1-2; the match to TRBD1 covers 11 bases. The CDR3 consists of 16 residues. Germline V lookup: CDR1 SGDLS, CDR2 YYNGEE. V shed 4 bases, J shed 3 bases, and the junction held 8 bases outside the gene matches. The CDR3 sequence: CASSRTGGVSYYGYTF. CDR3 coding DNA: TGTGCCAGCAGCCGGACAGGGGGCGTATCCTACTATGGCTACACCTTC.

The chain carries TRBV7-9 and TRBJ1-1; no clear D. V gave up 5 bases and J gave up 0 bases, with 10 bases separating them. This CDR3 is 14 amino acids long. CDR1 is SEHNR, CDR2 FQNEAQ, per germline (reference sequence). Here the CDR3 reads CASSPVRLNTEAFF. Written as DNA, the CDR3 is TGTGCCAGCAGCCCGGTCCGTTTGAACACTGAAGCTTTCTTT.

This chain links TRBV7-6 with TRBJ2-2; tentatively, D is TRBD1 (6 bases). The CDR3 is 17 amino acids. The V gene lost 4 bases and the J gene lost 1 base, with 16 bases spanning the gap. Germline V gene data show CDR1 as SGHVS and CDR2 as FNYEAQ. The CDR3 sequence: CASSYGGMNVNTGELFF. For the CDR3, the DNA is TGTGCCAGCAGCTATGGGGGCATGAACGTGAACACCGGGGAGCTGTTTTTT.

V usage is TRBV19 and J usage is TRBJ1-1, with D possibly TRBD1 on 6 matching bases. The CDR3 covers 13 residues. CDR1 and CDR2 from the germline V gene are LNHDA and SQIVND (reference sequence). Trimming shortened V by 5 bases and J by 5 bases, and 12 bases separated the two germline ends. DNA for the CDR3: TGTGCCAGTAGTTTTACAGGGCGAACTGAAGCTTTCTTT. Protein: CASSFTGRTEAFF.

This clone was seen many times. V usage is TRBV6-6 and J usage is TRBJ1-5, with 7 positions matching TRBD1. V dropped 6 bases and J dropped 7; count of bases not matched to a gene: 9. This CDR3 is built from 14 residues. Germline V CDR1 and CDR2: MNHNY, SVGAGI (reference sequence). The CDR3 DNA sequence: TGTGCCAGCAGCCTTCGACAGGGTGTCCAGCCCCAGCATTTT. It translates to CASSLRQGVQPQHF.

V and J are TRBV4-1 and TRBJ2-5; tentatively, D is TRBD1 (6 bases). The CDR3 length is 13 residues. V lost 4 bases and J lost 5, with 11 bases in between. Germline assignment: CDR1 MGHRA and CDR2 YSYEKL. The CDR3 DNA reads TGCGCCAGCAGCCCCACAGGGATGGAGACCCAGTACTTC. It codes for CASSPTGMETQYF.

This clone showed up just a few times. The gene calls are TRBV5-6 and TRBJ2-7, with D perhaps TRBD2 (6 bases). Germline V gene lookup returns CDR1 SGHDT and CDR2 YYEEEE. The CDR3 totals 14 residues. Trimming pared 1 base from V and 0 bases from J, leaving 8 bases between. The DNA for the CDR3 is TGTGCCAGCAGCTTGCGCGGGACCTCCTACGAGCAGTACTTC. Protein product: CASSLRGTSYEQYF.

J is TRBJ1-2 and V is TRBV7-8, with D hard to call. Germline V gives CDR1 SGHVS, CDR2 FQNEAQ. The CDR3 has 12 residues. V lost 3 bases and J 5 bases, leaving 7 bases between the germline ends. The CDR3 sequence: CASSFSGYGYTF. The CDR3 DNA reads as TGTGCCAGCAGCTTTAGCGGGTATGGCTACACCTTC.

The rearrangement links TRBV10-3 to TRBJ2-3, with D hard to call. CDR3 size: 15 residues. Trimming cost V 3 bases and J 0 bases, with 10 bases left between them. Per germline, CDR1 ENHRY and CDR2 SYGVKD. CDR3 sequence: CAISEQPPSTDTQYF. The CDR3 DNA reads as TGTGCCATCAGTGAACAGCCCCCTAGCACAGATACGCAGTATTTT.

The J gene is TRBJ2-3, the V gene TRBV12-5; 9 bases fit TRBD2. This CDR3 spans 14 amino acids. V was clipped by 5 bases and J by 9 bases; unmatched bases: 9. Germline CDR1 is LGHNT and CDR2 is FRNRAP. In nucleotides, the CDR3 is TGTGCTAGTGGTAATAGCGGGGGAAGGGAAACGCAGTATTTT. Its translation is CASGNSGGRETQYF.

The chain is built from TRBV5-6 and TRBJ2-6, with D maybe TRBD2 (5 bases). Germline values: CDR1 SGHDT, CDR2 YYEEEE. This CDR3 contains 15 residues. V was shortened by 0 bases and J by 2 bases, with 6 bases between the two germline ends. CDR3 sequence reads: CASSLAEAGANVLTF. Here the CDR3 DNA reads TGTGCCAGCAGCTTGGCGGAGGCTGGGGCCAACGTCCTGACTTTC.